This T cell receptor beta chain was identified during a study of blood T cell repertoires in COVID-19. Overall study: In each case, the material was cDNA or gDNA derived from T cells, B-cell-depleted T cells, or PBMCs.

V lost 4 bases and J lost 0, with 22 bases in between. This CDR3 comprises 18 residues. The V gene's germline CDR1 is SGDLS and CDR2 YYNGEE. Profiling relied on immunoSEQ multiplex PCR, and the TCRdb table lists in-frame clones only, not all of them. The table lists 300,000 to 350,000 clones, roughly 85% of them singletons. Source material: PBMCs or T cells enriched from blood (not recorded which). The clonotype originates from a man aged 25 to 45 who had recovered from COVID-19. The chain is built from TRBV9 and TRBJ1-2; weak D call: TRBD1 (6 bases). The CDR3 region is CASSRNTGRGRSNYGYTF. CDR3 DNA: TGTGCCAGCAGCCGTAATACAGGGCGCGGGAGATCTAACTATGGCTACACCTTC.